The 14 T cell receptor beta chains reported below all come from one sample, sequenced in a study of identical twins. Each CDR3 protein gets one entry after TCRdb re-called the 5' RACE reads with MiXCR. The repertoire has fewer than 250,000 distinct CDR3 sequences, 6% to 8.5% of them found once; the top ten carry 5.4%. These data are also associated with another study on yellow fever vaccine responses in identical twins.

Sequencing used CD8+ T cells sorted from blood. These receptors were taken from a woman younger than 35 in good health.

The chain recombines TRBV15 with TRBJ1-2; the D is unclear. Per germline, CDR1 LNHNV and CDR2 YYDKDF (reference sequence). This CDR3 region has 14 residues. Trimming shortened V by 0 bases and J by 3 bases, and 8 bases separated the two germline ends. The CDR3 DNA reads as TGTGCCACCAGCAGAGATCTGGGTGACTATGGCTACACCTTC. Its translation is CATSRDLGDYGYTF.

This clonotype has only a few counts. The chain uses TRBV19 and TRBJ1-1; 8 nucleotides match TRBD1. The CDR3 loop spans 16 amino acids. The V gene's germline CDR1 is LNHDA and CDR2 SQIVND (reference sequence). Trimming cost V 3 bases and J 3 bases; bases outside gene matches: 9. In DNA, the CDR3 is TGTGCCAGTAGTATTTCTCCCAGGGGACAGGACACTGAAGCTTTCTTT. Translated: CASSISPRGQDTEAFF.

A few counts support this clonotype. The chain employs TRBV27 and TRBJ2-1; 10 nucleotides align to TRBD2. The ends lost 2 bases at V and 0 bases at J; junction bases unmatched: 7. Per germline, CDR1 MNHEY and CDR2 SMNVEV (reference sequence). The CDR3 covers 18 residues. CDR3 coding DNA: TGTGCCAGCAGTTTAAAAGCGGGAGGGCCGAGCTCCTACAATGAGCAGTTCTTC. It codes for CASSLKAGGPSSYNEQFF.

This clonotype was observed a few times. The chain links TRBV7-8 to TRBJ2-4; the match to TRBD1 covers 7 bases. V dropped 0 bases and J dropped 3; count of bases not matched to a gene: 14. CDR1 and CDR2 from the germline V gene are SGHVS and FQNEAQ. This CDR3 is built from 19 residues. CDR3 sequence reads: CASSLATDRVALGKNIQYF. The CDR3 DNA follows: TGTGCCAGCAGCTTAGCTACCGACAGGGTGGCTCTAGGCAAAAACATTCAGTACTTC.

Ten or more counts support this clonotype. V usage is TRBV10-3 and J usage is TRBJ2-3; 11 bases are shared with TRBD2. Germline assignment: CDR1 ENHRY and CDR2 SYGVKD. The J segment lost 1 base and the V segment lost 2 bases, leaving 5 bases of the junction unmatched. This CDR3 comprises 17 residues. The CDR3 region is CAISERLAGQRTDTQYF. The DNA of the CDR3 is TGTGCCATCAGTGAGCGACTAGCGGGACAACGCACAGATACGCAGTATTTT.

The chain combines TRBV9 with TRBJ1-1, with TRBD1 identical over 9 bases. The CDR3 loop spans 11 amino acids. Germline assignment: CDR1 SGDLS and CDR2 YYNGEE. Trimming removed 7 bases from V and 14 bases from J; junction bases left unmatched: 9. CDR3 protein: CASGGGTGRFF. CDR3 nucleotide sequence: TGTGCCAGCGGTGGAGGGACAGGGAGGTTCTTT.

The gene calls are TRBV7-2 and TRBJ2-7; 9 nucleotides match TRBD2. V dropped 5 bases and J dropped 6; count of bases not matched to a gene: 11. The CDR3 covers 15 residues. Germline V gives CDR1 SGHTA, CDR2 FQGNSA. CDR3 bases: TGTGCCAGCAGCCCTACTAGTAGCGGGAGTCCCGAGCAGTACTTC. It codes for CASSPTSSGSPEQYF. The full variable domain, with the rest looked up from reference TRBV7-2 and TRBJ2-7, is GAGVSQSPSNKVTEKGKDVELRCDPISGHTALYWYRQSLGQGLEFLIYFQGNSAPDKSGLPSDRFSAERTGGSVSTLTIQRTQQEDSAVYLCASSPTSSGSPEQYFGPGTRLTVT.

In this sample, this clonotype turned up many times. J is TRBJ2-7 and V is TRBV7-7; D is ambiguous. The CDR3 loop spans 13 amino acids. V was trimmed by 1 base and J by 5 bases, leaving 9 bases between them. The germline CDR1 and CDR2 sequences are SSHAT and FNYEAQ (reference sequence). The CDR3, as DNA: TGTGCCAGCAGCTTAGAAGGCAGCGACGAGCAGTACTTC. Translated, it gives CASSLEGSDEQYF.

This clonotype has a count of ten or more. The gene calls are TRBV29-1 and TRBJ2-1; TRBD2 matches at 8 bases. Losses at the gene ends were 5 bases for V and 3 bases for J; bases not matched to a gene: 3. This CDR3 has 13 amino acids. Germline CDR1 is SQVTM and CDR2 is ANQGSEA. This CDR3 reads CSVREGNYNEQFF. In DNA, the CDR3 is TGCAGCGTTCGGGAGGGGAACTACAATGAGCAGTTCTTC.

The chain employs TRBV12-3 or TRBV12-4 and TRBJ2-5, with D possibly matching TRBD2 (6 bases). V shed 6 bases and J shed 5 bases, with 19 bases lying between them. This CDR3 has 15 residues. The CDR3 sequence: CASSFTGSPLETQYF. CDR3 DNA sequence: TGTGCCAGCAGCTTTACCGGGAGCCCCCTGGAGACCCAGTACTTC.

The chain couples TRBV3-1 to TRBJ2-5; 7 bases align to TRBD2. Germline V gene sequence: CDR1 LGHDT, CDR2 YNNKEL (reference sequence). There are 18 residues in the CDR3. J lost 2 bases, V lost 1 base, and 13 bases had no gene match. This CDR3 is CASSQVIGRAGIQETQYF. The CDR3 DNA reads TGTGCCAGCAGCCAAGTTATTGGCCGAGCGGGGATTCAAGAGACCCAGTACTTC.

This clonotype was recorded many times. The chain links TRBV7-9 to TRBJ2-1; D is undetermined. CDR1 is SEHNR, CDR2 FQNEAQ, per germline (reference sequence). The V gene lost 5 bases and the J gene lost 4 bases, with 6 bases spanning the gap. The CDR3 is made up of 12 amino acids. The CDR3 spells CASSDAYNEQFF. The DNA for the CDR3 is TGTGCCAGCAGCGACGCATACAATGAGCAGTTCTTC.

This clonotype was detected many times. V is TRBV29-1 and J is TRBJ1-1; TRBD1 is a possible D gene (6 bases). Trimming shortened V by 1 base and J by 0 bases, and 9 bases separated the two germline ends. Germline CDR1 is SQVTM and CDR2 is ANQGSEA. The CDR3 has 14 residues. CDR3 sequence: CSVEGGHLNTEAFF. The CDR3 DNA reads TGCAGCGTTGAAGGGGGACACCTGAACACTGAAGCTTTCTTT.

This clonotype showed up just a few times. The V gene is TRBV3-1, the J gene TRBJ2-4; 11 nucleotides align to TRBD2. V was pared by 2 bases and J by 3 bases, with 12 bases of the junction left unmatched. CDR1 is LGHDT and CDR2 is YNNKEL in the germline V gene (reference sequence). This CDR3 is built from 19 residues. CDR3 nucleotide sequence: TGTGCCAGCAGCCAACTACTAGCGGGAGACGGTGGAAGCAAAAACATTCAGTACTTC. Protein sequence: CASSQLLAGDGGSKNIQYF.